This T cell receptor beta chain was documented in a study of cytomegalovirus exposure and HLA in healthy donors. PCR was performed using 60 Vbeta and 13 Jbeta primers. Measured with immunoSEQ multiplex PCR; TCRdb has only the in-frame clones, and not every one. The repertoire holds around 150,000 clones, more than 60% seen once, with 2.5% to 3% in the top ten. Judged by abundance, this clone is medium-sized. What it recognizes is unknown. The length of the CDR3 is 15 residues. Looked up from germline, CDR1 is MRHNA and CDR2 is SNTAGT. Unmatched junction bases numbered 3, after V lost 2 bases and J lost 8 bases. Whole-study findings and limits: A later analysis by the authors found several of the most significant clusters apparently linked to common viral pathogens. Reports state that TCR beta sequences accurately predicted most subjects' HLA-A and HLA-B alleles.

The specimen sequenced was PBMCs. The V call is TRBV6-4, the J call TRBJ2-1; TRBD2 agrees at 13 bases. The TCR comes from a male donor in good health and CMV-seronegative. CDR3 amino acids: CASSDRTSGGDEQFF. The CDR3 nucleotides read TGTGCCAGCAGTGACAGGACTAGCGGGGGCGATGAGCAGTTCTTC.